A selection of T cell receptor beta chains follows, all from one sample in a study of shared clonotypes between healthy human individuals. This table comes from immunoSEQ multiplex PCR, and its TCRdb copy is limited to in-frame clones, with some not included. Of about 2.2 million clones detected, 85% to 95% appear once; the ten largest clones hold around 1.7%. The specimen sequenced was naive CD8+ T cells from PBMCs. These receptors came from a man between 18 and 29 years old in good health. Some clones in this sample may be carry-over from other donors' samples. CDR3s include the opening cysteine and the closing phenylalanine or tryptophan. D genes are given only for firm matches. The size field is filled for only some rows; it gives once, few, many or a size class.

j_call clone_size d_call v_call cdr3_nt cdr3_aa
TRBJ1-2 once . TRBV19 TGTGCCAGTCGGACCGCCAGAGGCTACACCTTC CASRTARGYTF
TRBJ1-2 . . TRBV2 TGTGCCAGTCGGATTTCGACTGGCTACACCTTC CASRISTGYTF
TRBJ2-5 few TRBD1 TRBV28 TGTGCCAGCTCGGGACAGGGGGAAGAGACCCAGTACTTC CASSGQGEETQYF
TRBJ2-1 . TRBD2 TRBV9 TGTGCCAGCAGCGTAGCTTCTAGCGGGAGCTATGAGCAGTTCTTC CASSVASSGSYEQFF
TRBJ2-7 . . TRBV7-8 TGTGCCAGCAGCTTAGTAGCGGACGAGCAGTACTTC CASSLVADEQYF
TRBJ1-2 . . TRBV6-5 TGTGCCAGCAGTTACTGGGTAGGAGACTATGGCTACACCTTC CASSYWVGDYGYTF
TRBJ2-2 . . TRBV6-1 TGTGCCAGCACTTTACATGTGGCCGGGGAGCTGTTTTTT CASTLHVAGELFF
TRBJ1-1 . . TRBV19 TGTGCCAGCGTTGGTTTGGACACTGAAGCTTTCTTT CASVGLDTEAFF
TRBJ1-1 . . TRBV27 TGTGCCAGCAGAAATAACAGAGGGAACACTGAAGCTTTCTTT CASRNNRGNTEAFF
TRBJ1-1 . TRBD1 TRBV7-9 TGTGCCAGCAGCCACACAGGGGAGGACACTGAAGCTTTCTTT CASSHTGEDTEAFF
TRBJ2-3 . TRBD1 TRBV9 TGTGCCAGCAGCGTAGCGCTCGGGACAGGCCCCACAGATACGCAGTATTTT CASSVALGTGPTDTQYF
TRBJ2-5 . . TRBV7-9 TGTGCCAGCAGCCCAGGGGGGAGGGAGACCCAGTACTTC CASSPGGRETQYF
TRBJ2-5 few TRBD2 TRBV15 TGTGCCACCAGCGAGGGACTAGCGGGACAAGAGACCCAGTACTTC CATSEGLAGQETQYF
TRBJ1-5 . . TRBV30 TGTGTCTGGAGTGTTGGTGGGATTGTGCAGCCCCAGCATTTT CVWSVGGIVQPQHF
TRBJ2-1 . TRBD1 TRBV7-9 TGTGCCAGCAGCTTGTACCCCCCGACAGGGATGAATGAGCAGTTCTTC CASSLYPPTGMNEQFF
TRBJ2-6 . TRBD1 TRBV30 TGTGCTCTGAGGGGGCCCCCACCGAGCTCTGGGGCCAACGTCCTGACTTTC CALRGPPPSSGANVLTF
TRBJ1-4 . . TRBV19 TGTGCCAGTAGTATTTTCCCTCCGGCTAATGAAAAACTGTTTTTT CASSIFPPANEKLFF
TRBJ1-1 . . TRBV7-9 TGTGCCAGCGCTCATAAGGGCTGGGGGACTGAAGCTTTCTTT CASAHKGWGTEAFF
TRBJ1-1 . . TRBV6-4 TGTGCCAGCAGTGTGTCCGATAAACTGAACACTGAAGCTTTCTTT CASSVSDKLNTEAFF
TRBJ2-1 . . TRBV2 TGTGCCAGCAGTGAAAGGGGTGAGCAGTTCTTC CASSERGEQFF
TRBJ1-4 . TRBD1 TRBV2 TGTGCCAGCAGTCTTCAGACAGGGACGGGGGAAAAACTGTTTTTT CASSLQTGTGEKLFF